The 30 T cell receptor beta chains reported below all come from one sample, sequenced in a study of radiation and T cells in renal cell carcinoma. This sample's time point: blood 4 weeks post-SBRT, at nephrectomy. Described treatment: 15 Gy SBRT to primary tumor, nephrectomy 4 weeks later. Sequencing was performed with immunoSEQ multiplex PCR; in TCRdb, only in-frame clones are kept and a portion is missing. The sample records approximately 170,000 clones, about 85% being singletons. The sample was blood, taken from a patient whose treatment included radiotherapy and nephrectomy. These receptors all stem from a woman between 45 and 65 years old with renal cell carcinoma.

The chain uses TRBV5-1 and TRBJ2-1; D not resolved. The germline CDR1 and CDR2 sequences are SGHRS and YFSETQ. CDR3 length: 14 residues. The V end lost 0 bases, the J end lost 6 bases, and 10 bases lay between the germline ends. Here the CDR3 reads CASSLGSLGNEQFF. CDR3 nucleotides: TGCGCCAGCAGCTTGGGGAGTTTAGGCAATGAGCAGTTCTTC.

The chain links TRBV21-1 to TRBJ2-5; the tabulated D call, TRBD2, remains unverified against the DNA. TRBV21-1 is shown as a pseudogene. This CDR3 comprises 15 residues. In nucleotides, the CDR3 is TGTGCCAGCAGCATTTGCGGGAGTCCTCGGGAGACCCAGTACTTC. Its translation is CASSICGSPRETQYF.

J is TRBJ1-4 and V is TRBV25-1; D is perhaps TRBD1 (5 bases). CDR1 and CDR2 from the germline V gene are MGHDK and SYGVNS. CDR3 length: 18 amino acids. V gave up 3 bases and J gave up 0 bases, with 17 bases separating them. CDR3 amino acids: CASSDGPKGIATNEKLFF. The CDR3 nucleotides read TGTGCCAGCAGTGACGGACCAAAGGGGATTGCAACTAATGAAAAACTGTTTTTT.

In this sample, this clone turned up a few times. CDR3 bases: TGTGCCAGCTCACCAACGACAGGGGCCCTCCACTTT. Protein: CASSPTTGALHF. The J gene is TRBJ1-6, the V gene TRBV18; 8 nucleotides align to TRBD1. CDR1 KGHSH and CDR2 LQKENI come from the germline V gene. V was clipped by 2 bases and J by 14 bases; unmatched bases: 2. CDR3 length equals 12 residues. Filled out from reference TRBV18 and TRBJ1-6, the complete variable domain reads NAGVMQNPRHLVRRRGQEARLRCSPMKGHSHVYWYRQLPEEGLKFMVYLQKENIIDESGMPKERFSAEFPKEGPSILRIQQVVRGDSAAYFCASSPTTGALHFGNGTRLTVT.

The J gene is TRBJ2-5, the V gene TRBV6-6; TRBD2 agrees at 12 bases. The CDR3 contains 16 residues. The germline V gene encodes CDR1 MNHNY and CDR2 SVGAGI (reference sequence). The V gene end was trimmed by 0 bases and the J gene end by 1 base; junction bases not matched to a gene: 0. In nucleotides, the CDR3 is TGTGCCAGCAGTTACTCGACTAGCGGGGGCCAAGAGACCCAGTACTTC. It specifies CASSYSTSGGQETQYF.

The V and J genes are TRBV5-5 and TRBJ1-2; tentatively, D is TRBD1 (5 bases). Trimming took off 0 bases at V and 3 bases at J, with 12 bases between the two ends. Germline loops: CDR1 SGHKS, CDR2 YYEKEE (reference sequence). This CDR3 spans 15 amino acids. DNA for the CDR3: TGTGCCAGCAGCTTGGCGCCAGGGAAGCACTATGGCTACACCTTC. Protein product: CASSLAPGKHYGYTF.

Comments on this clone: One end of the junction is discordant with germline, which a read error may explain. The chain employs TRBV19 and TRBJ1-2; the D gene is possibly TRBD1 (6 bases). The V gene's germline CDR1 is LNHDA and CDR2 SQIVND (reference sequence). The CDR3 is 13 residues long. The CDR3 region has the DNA TGTGCCAGTAGTATAGATGACAGGCCCTTTCGCGCCTTC. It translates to CASSIDDRPFRAF. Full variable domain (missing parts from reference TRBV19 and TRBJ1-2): DGGITQSPKYLFRKEGQNVTLSCEQNLNHDAMYWYRQDPGQGLRLIYYSQIVNDFQKGDIAEGYSVSREKKESFPLTVTSAQKNPTAFYLCASSIDDRPFRAFGSGTRLTVV.

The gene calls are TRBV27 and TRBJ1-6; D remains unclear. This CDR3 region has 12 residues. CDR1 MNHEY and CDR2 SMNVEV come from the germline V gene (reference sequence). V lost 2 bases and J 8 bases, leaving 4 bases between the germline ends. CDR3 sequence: CASSLRDSPLHF. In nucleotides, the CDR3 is TGTGCCAGCAGTTTAAGGGATTCACCCCTCCACTTT.

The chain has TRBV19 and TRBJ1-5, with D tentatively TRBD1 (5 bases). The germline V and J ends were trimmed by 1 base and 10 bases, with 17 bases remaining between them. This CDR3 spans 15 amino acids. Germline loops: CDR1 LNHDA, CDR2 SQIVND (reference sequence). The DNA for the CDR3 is TGTGCCAGTAGTATAGTTGACAGTCCAAATTACCCCCAGCATTTT. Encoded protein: CASSIVDSPNYPQHF.

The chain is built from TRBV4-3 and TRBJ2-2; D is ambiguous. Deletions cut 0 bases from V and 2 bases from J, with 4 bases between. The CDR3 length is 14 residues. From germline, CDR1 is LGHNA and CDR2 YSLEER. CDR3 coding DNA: TGCGCCAGCAGCCAAGATATCAACACCGGGGAGCTGTTTTTT. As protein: CASSQDINTGELFF.

The CDR3 DNA is TGTGCCAGCAGTGCCCAGGGGGGGCAGGGAGGTACCGGGGAGCTGTTTTTT. It is translated as CASSAQGGQGGTGELFF. The chain combines TRBV6-1 with TRBJ2-2; D may correspond to TRBD1 or TRBD2 (7 bases each). The V end was cut by 4 bases, the J end by 5 bases, with 20 bases between. The CDR3 is made up of 17 amino acids. Germline V CDR1 and CDR2: MNHNS, SASEGT.

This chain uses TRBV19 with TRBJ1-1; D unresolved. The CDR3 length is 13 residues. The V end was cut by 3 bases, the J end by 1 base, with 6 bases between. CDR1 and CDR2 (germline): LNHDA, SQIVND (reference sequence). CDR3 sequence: CASSMNRNTEAFF. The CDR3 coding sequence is TGTGCCAGTAGTATGAACAGGAACACTGAAGCTTTCTTT. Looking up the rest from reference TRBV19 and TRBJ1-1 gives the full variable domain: DGGITQSPKYLFRKEGQNVTLSCEQNLNHDAMYWYRQDPGQGLRLIYYSQIVNDFQKGDIAEGYSVSREKKESFPLTVTSAQKNPTAFYLCASSMNRNTEAFFGQGTRLTVV.

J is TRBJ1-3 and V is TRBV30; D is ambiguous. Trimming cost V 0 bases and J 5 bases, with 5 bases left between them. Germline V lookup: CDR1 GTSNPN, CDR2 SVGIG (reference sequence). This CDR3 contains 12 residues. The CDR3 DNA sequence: TGTGCCTGGAGTGTAGATCGAAACACCATATATTTT. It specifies CAWSVDRNTIYF.

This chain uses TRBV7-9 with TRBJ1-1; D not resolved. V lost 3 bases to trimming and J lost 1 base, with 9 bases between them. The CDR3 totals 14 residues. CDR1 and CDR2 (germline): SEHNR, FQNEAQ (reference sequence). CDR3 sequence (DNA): TGTGCCAGCAGCTTTTTGCGGACGAACACTGAAGCTTTCTTT. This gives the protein CASSFLRTNTEAFF.

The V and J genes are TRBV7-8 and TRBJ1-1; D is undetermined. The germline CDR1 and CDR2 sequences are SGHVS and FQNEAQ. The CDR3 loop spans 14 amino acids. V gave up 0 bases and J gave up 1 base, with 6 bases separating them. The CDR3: CASSLAGGNTEAFF. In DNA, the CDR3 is TGTGCCAGCAGCTTAGCGGGAGGGAACACTGAAGCTTTCTTT.

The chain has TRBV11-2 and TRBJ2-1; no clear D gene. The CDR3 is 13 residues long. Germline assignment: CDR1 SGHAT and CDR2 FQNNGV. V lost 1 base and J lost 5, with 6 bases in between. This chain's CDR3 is CASSLGPNNEQFF. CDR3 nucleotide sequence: TGTGCCAGCAGCTTAGGTCCGAACAATGAGCAGTTCTTC. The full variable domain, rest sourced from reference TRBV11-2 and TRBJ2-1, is EAGVAQSPRYKIIEKRQSVAFWCNPISGHATLYWYQQILGQGPKLLIQFQNNGVVDDSQLPKDRFSAERLKGVDSTLKIQPAKLEDSAVYLCASSLGPNNEQFFGPGTRLTVL.

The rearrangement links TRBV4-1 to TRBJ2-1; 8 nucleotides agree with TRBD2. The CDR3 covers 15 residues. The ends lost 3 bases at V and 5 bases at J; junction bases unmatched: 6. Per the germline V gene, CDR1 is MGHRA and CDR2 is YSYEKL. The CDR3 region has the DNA TGCGCCAGCAGCCAGGTGGCGGGGGGAAACAATGAGCAGTTCTTC. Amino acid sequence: CASSQVAGGNNEQFF.

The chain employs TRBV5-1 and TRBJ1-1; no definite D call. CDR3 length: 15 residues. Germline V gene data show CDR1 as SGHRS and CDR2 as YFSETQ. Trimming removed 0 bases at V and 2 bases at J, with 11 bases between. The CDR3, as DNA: TGCGCCAGCAGCTTGGTAGGACGGATAAACACTGAAGCTTTCTTT. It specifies CASSLVGRINTEAFF.

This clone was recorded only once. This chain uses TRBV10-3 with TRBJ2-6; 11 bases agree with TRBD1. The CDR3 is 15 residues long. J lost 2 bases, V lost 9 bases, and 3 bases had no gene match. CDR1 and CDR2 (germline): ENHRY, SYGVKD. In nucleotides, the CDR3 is TGTGCCATTGGACAGGGGGCGCCTGGGGCCAACGTCCTGACTTTC. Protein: CAIGQGAPGANVLTF.

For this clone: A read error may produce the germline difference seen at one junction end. The CDR3 loop reads CASSLNFGAGETQYF. CDR3 in DNA: TGTGCTAGCAGCTTGAACTTTGGGGCTGGAGAGACCCAGTACTTC. The V gene is TRBV7-7, the J gene TRBJ2-5, with D possibly TRBD1 on 5 matching bases. This CDR3 contains 15 residues. Germline CDR1 SSHAT, CDR2 FNYEAQ (reference sequence).

The CDR3 loop is CASTQTGFNEQYF. The CDR3 coding sequence is TGTGCCAGCACCCAGACAGGGTTCAACGAGCAGTACTTC. The chain couples TRBV11-2 to TRBJ2-7; 7 positions match TRBD1. The V gene end was trimmed by 7 bases and the J gene end by 5 bases; junction bases not matched to a gene: 8. CDR3 length: 13 residues. CDR1 and CDR2 (germline): SGHAT, FQNNGV.

The DNA of the CDR3 is TGTGCCAGCAGCGTAGGGAAGGTGGGGGCCCCCCAAGAGACCCAGTACTTC. It yields the protein CASSVGKVGAPQETQYF. The chain uses TRBV9 and TRBJ2-5; weak D call: TRBD1 (6 bases). V lost 0 bases, J lost 1 base, and 16 bases lay in between. The germline V gene has CDR1 SGDLS and CDR2 YYNGEE. The CDR3 runs to 17 residues.

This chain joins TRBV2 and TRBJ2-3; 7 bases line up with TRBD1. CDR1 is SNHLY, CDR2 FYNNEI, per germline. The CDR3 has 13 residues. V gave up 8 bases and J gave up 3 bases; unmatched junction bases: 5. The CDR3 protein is CASFRDRTDTQYF. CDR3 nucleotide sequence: TGTGCCAGCTTCAGGGACAGAACAGATACGCAGTATTTT. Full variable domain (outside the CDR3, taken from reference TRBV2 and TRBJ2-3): EPEVTQTPSHQVTQMGQEVILRCVPISNHLYFYWYRQILGQKVEFLVSFYNNEISEKSEIFDDQFSVERPDGSNFTLKIRSTKLEDSAMYFCASFRDRTDTQYFGPGTRLTVL.

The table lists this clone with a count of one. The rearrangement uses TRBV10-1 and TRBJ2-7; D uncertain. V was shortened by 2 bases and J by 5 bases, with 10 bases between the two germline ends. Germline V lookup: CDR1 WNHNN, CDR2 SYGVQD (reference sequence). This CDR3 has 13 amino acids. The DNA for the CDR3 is TGCGCCAGCAGTGAGGGACGGGTTGACGAGCAGTACTTC. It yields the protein CASSEGRVDEQYF.

The CDR3 region has the DNA TGCGCCAGCAGCCAATACGGGGGGGCGTCAGATACGCAGTATTTT. Translated: CASSQYGGASDTQYF. The V call is TRBV4-3, the J call TRBJ2-3; 8 bases map to TRBD2. After removal of 2 bases from V and 4 bases from J, the junction contained 5 bases not matched to a gene. Germline values: CDR1 LGHNA, CDR2 YSLEER. The CDR3 is made up of 15 amino acids.

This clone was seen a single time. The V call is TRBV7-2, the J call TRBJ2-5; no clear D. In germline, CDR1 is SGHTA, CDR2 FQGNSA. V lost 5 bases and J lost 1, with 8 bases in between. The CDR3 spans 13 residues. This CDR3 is CASSARAQETQYF. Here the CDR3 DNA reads TGTGCCAGCAGCGCTCGGGCCCAAGAGACCCAGTACTTC.

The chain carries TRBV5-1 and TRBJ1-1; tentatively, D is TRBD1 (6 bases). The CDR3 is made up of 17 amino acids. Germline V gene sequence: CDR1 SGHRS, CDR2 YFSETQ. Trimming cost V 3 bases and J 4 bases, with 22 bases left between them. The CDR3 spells CASSSGASGRFFTEAFF. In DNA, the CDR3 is TGCGCCAGCAGCTCGGGGGCCTCCGGTAGGTTCTTCACTGAAGCTTTCTTT. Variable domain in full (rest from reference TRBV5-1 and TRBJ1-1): KAGVTQTPRYLIKTRGQQVTLSCSPISGHRSVSWYQQTPGQGLQFLFEYFSETQRNKGNFPGRFSGRQFSNSRSEMNVSTLELGDSALYLCASSSGASGRFFTEAFFGQGTRLTVV.

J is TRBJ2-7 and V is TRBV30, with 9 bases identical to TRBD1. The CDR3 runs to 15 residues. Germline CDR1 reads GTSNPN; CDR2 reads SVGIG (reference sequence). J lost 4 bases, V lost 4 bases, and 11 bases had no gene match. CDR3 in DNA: TGTGCCTGGAAAACTCCCGGGACAGGGCTGTACGAGCAGTACTTC. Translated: CAWKTPGTGLYEQYF.

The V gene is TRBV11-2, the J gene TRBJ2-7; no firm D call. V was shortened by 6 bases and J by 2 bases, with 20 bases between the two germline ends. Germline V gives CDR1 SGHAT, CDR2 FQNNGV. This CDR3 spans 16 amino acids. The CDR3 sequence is CASRFNSRTRAYEQYF. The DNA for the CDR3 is TGTGCCAGCAGGTTTAACTCCAGGACGAGAGCCTACGAGCAGTACTTC. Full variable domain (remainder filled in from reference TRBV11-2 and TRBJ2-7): EAGVAQSPRYKIIEKRQSVAFWCNPISGHATLYWYQQILGQGPKLLIQFQNNGVVDDSQLPKDRFSAERLKGVDSTLKIQPAKLEDSAVYLCASRFNSRTRAYEQYFGPGTRLTVT.

CDR3 loop: CSVDLRRTDTQYF. DNA of the CDR3: TGCAGCGTTGATCTGAGGCGGACAGATACGCAGTATTTT. The chain has TRBV29-1 and TRBJ2-3; no clear D. V shed 3 bases and J shed 3 bases, with 10 bases lying between them. There are 13 residues in the CDR3. The V gene's germline CDR1 is SQVTM and CDR2 ANQGSEA.